A selection of T cell receptor beta chains follows, all from one sample in a study of post-analysis software for immune sequencing data. TCRdb ran MiXCR on the PCR reads and lists one entry per CDR3 protein. The sample holds around 700,000 distinct CDR3 sequences, 59% seen once. Sequenced sample: blood. The receptors were sampled from a girl aged 2 to 9 with multiple sclerosis. Both conserved end residues are part of each CDR3. Clone size is stated in some rows and not others, as once, few, many or a class when expanded.

CDR3aa | v_gene | abundance
CASSARDSGANVLTF | TRBV6-6 | .
CASSQGLEAFF | TRBV7-9 | .
CASSQSSGGGEQYF | TRBV3-1 | few
CASSSLAGAYEQYF | TRBV5-1 | .
CSAPRPGLAGYNEQFF | TRBV20-1 | .
CASSPTGTGGYTF | TRBV5-5 | .
CASRGLAVDNNEQFF | TRBV27 | .
CSARVSQGADSPLHF | TRBV20-1 | .
CASSFTEGANEKLFF | TRBV5-1 | .
CSASGRGGEQFF | TRBV20-1 | .
CASSRQGWEQYF | TRBV28 | few
CSVGREDSTDTQYF | TRBV29-1 | few
CASRGGGASKDEQFF | TRBV6-6 | .
CASSERPGNEQYF | TRBV2 | .
CASRVGGVGGEQFF | TRBV6-6 | .
CASSPGHRRADTQYF | TRBV6-2/TRBV6-3 | .
CASSFLGQGRETQYF | TRBV12-3/TRBV12-4 | once
CSASPRGRLWNQPQHF | TRBV20-1 | .
CASSFPGPVQETQYF | TRBV6-2/TRBV6-3 | .
CSVAPRGNTGAFF | TRBV29-1 | .
CASSLAPGGAYEQYF | TRBV5-1 | .
CASSPGRGMETQYF | TRBV4-3 | few
CASSESRRQETQYF | TRBV10-1 | .
CASSYGRTYEQYF | TRBV6-2/TRBV6-3 | few
CSARDGTKDYEGQYF | TRBV20-1 | .
CATSGSHGTIQETQYF | TRBV24-1 | .
CSVGGGGQETQYF | TRBV29-1 | many